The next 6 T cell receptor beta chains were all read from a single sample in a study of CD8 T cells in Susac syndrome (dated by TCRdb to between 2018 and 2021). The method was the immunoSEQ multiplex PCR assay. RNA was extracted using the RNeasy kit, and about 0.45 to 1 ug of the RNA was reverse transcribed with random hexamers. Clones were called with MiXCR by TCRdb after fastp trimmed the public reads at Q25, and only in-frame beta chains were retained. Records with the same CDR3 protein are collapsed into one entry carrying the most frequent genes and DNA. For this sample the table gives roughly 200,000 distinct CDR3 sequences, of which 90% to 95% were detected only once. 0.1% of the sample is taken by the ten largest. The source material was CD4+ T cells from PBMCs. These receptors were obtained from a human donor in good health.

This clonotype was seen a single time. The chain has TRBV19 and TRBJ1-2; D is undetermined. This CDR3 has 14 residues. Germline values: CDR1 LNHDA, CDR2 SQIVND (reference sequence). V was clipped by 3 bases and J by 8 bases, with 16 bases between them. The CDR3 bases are TGTGCCAGTAGTATGCAAGCCGCAGCAGGAGGCTACACCTTC. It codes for CASSMQAAAGGYTF.

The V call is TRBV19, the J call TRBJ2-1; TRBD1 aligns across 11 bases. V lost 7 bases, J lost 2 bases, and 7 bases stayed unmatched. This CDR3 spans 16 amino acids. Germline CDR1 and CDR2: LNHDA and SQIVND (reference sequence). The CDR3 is CASTPGDRGTYNEQFF. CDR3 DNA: TGTGCCAGTACGCCAGGGGACAGGGGGACCTACAATGAGCAGTTCTTC.

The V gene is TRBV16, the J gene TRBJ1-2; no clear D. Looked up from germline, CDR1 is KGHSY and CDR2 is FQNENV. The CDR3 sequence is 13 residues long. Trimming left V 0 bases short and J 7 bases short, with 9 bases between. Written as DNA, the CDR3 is TGTGCCAGCAGCCAATCGATAGCAGGTGGCTACACCTTC. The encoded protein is CASSQSIAGGYTF. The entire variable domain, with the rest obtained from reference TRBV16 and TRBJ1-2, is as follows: GEEVAQTPKHLVRGEGQKAKLYCAPIKGHSYVFWYQQVLKNEFKFLISFQNENVFDETGMPKERFSAKCLPNSPCSLEIQATKLEDSAVYFCASSQSIAGGYTFGSGTRLTVV.

DNA for the CDR3: TGTGCCAGCAGCCACCGGGACAGGGGTACGGAGGAGCAGTACTTC. Translated, it gives CASSHRDRGTEEQYF. The chain recombines TRBV11-1 with TRBJ2-7; 10 bases line up with TRBD1. V was clipped by 5 bases and J by 7 bases; unmatched bases: 11. The CDR3 is 15 residues long. Per germline, CDR1 SGHAT and CDR2 FQDESV (reference sequence).

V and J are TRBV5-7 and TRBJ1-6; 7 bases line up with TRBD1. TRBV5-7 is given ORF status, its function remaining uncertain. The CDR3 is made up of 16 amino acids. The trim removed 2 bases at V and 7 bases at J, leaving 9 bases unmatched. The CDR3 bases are TGTGCCAGCAGCTTCATCGACAGGGTAAAGAATTCACCCCTCCACTTT. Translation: CASSFIDRVKNSPLHF.

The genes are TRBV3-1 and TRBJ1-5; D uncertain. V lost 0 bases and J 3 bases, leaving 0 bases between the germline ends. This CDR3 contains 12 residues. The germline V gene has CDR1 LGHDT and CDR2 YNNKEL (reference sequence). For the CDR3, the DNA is TGTGCCAGCAGCCAAGACAATCAGCCCCAGCATTTT. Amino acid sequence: CASSQDNQPQHF. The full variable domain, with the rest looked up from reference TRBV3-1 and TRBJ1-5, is DTAVSQTPKYLVTQMGNDKSIKCEQNLGHDTMYWYKQDSKKFLKIMFSYNNKELIINETVPNRFSPKSPDKAHLNLHINSLELGDSAVYFCASSQDNQPQHFGDGTRLSIL.